The rows below give T cell receptor beta chains drawn from one sample of a study of blood T cell repertoires in COVID-19. Sequencing used immunoSEQ multiplex PCR; TCRdb keeps in-frame clones, though not all of them. Of 200,000 to 300,000 clones listed, approximately 80% are singletons. The material sequenced was peripheral blood. The receptor set was obtained from a woman in her sixties or seventies with active or convalescent COVID-19. Each CDR3 is given with its conserved first and last residue. A D gene is named only where the DNA matches it firmly. The size field is filled for only some rows; it gives once, few, many or a size class.

v_gene	j_gene	abundance	d_gene	CDR3nt	CDR3aa
TRBV7-2	TRBJ2-1	NA	NA	TGTGCCAGCAGCCCCCTGTCCGGCGCGGGACTTGTTTACAATGAGCAGTTCTTC	CASSPLSGAGLVYNEQFF
TRBV7-8	TRBJ2-7	NA	NA	TGTGCCAGCACCGAGTTGAGGGCACCACTTCCCCACGAGCAGTACTTC	CASTELRAPLPHEQYF
TRBV30	TRBJ1-2	NA	NA	TGTGCCTGGAGTGTAGGGACAACCTATGGCTACACCTTC	CAWSVGTTYGYTF
TRBV2	TRBJ2-7	NA	NA	TGTGCCAGCAGTGCCTTCTACGAGCAGTACTTC	CASSAFYEQYF
TRBV7-6	TRBJ1-4	NA	NA	TGTGCCAGCAGCTTAGTATTGGGAGACCAGGAAAAACTGTTTTTT	CASSLVLGDQEKLFF
TRBV2	TRBJ1-1	NA	NA	TGTGCCAGCGTGAGGCGCCCCCTGGACACTGAAGCTTTCTTT	CASVRRPLDTEAFF
TRBV5-4	TRBJ2-1	few	TRBD2	TGTGCCAGCAGCTTGGATGCGGGAGTGAATGAGCAGTTCTTC	CASSLDAGVNEQFF
TRBV28	TRBJ1-1	NA	NA	TGTGCCAGCAGTTCTCCAAGGACAGCATTAAACACTGAAGCTTTCTTT	CASSSPRTALNTEAFF
TRBV19	TRBJ1-2	NA	TRBD1	TGTGCCAGTAGTATCACCCGGGACAGCTATGGCTACACCTTC	CASSITRDSYGYTF
TRBV4-2	TRBJ2-1	NA	NA	TGTGCCAGCAGCCAAGATTTCTGGAGCCCCTTCAATGAGCAGTTCTTC	CASSQDFWSPFNEQFF
TRBV5-1	TRBJ2-1	NA	TRBD2	TGCGCCAGCAGCGAGACCGGGACTAGCGGTTACAATGAGCAGTTCTTC	CASSETGTSGYNEQFF
TRBV11-1	TRBJ2-2	NA	TRBD2	TGTGCCAGCAGCTTCCTAGCGGGAGAACACACCGGGGAGCTGTTTTTT	CASSFLAGEHTGELFF
TRBV7-9	TRBJ2-2	NA	NA	TGTGCCAGCAGCTTTTTGGGACACCTCACCGGGGAGCTGTTTTTT	CASSFLGHLTGELFF
TRBV2	TRBJ1-1	NA	TRBD1	TGTGCCAGCAGGGGGGGACAGGGAATCACTGAAGCTTTCTTT	CASRGGQGITEAFF
TRBV5-1	TRBJ2-3	once	NA	TGCGCCAGCAGCGTGGACTCCTTGGATACGCAGTATTTT	CASSVDSLDTQYF
TRBV18	TRBJ1-1	NA	TRBD1	TGTGCCAGCTCACCCCTCCTTCAGGGGGCGAACACTGAAGCTTTCTTT	CASSPLLQGANTEAFF
TRBV27	TRBJ2-1	NA	NA	TGTGCCAGCAGCCTAAGCGGAGAGATCTACAATGAGCAGTTCTTC	CASSLSGEIYNEQFF
TRBV21-1	TRBJ2-7	NA	NA	TGTGCCAGCAGCAAATTAGCGGGGGACTACGAGCAGTACTTC	CASSKLAGDYEQYF
TRBV5-1	TRBJ2-2	NA	NA	TGCGCCAGCAGCTTGGCTCTACAGGTGGCAACCGGGGAGCTGTTTTTT	CASSLALQVATGELFF
TRBV7-6	TRBJ2-7	NA	TRBD2	TGTGCCAGCAGCTTAGTGGGACTAGCGGGAGAATTCGAGCAGTACTTC	CASSLVGLAGEFEQYF
TRBV6-5	TRBJ1-2	NA	TRBD1	TGTGCCAGCAGTTACAAGGGCTGGACAGGGGGCTATGGCTACACCTTC	CASSYKGWTGGYGYTF
TRBV11-2	TRBJ1-2	NA	NA	TGTGCCAGCAACATTCGAACGGCGGCGCACACCTTC	CASNIRTAAHTF
TRBV11-3	TRBJ2-2	few	TRBD2	TGTGCCAGCAGCTTAGAGCTAGCGGTTATCGTCACCGGGGAGCTGTTTTTT	CASSLELAVIVTGELFF
TRBV29-1	TRBJ1-1	NA	NA	TGCAGCGTTGAAGGGGGAACAGGCTTGAACACTGAAGCTTTCTTT	CSVEGGTGLNTEAFF
TRBV5-1	TRBJ1-1	many	NA	TGCGCCAGCAGCTTGGTGGCAGTAAACACTGAAGCTTTCTTT	CASSLVAVNTEAFF
TRBV6-6	TRBJ2-1	NA	NA	TGTGCCAGCACCCGGGACAAGCAATACAATGAGCAGTTCTTC	CASTRDKQYNEQFF
TRBV5-8	TRBJ2-4	NA	NA	TGTGCCAGCAGCTCGAAGACAAGAAAAAACATTCAGTACTTC	CASSSKTRKNIQYF
TRBV27	TRBJ2-1	NA	TRBD1	TGTGCCAGCAGTTTTTCGGGACAGGGGGTCACTGAGCAGTTCTTC	CASSFSGQGVTEQFF
TRBV30	TRBJ2-1	once	NA	TGTGCCTGGAGTGTTCATCGAGCCGGACGGGGTTACAATGAGCAGTTCTTC	CAWSVHRAGRGYNEQFF
TRBV6-5	TRBJ2-3	NA	NA	TGTGCCAGCAGTTCCCCTCAGGGGATAGATACGCAGTATTTT	CASSSPQGIDTQYF
TRBV14	TRBJ1-4	NA	NA	TGTGCCAGCAGCCAAGTAGGATTACTAAATGAAAAACTGTTTTTT	CASSQVGLLNEKLFF
TRBV3-1/TRBV3-2	TRBJ1-4	NA	NA	TGTGCCAGCAGCCAACTACAGGGTGAAAAACTGTTTTTT	CASSQLQGEKLFF
TRBV12-5	TRBJ2-3	NA	NA	TGTGCTAGTGGTTTTGCGGCAGATACGCAGTATTTT	CASGFAADTQYF
TRBV2	TRBJ2-5	NA	NA	TGTGCCAGCAGTCGGGACAACGGGGAGACCCAGTACTTC	CASSRDNGETQYF
TRBV7-9	TRBJ2-2	NA	NA	TGTGCCAGCAGCTTAGGAGGTGAGGTACCGTCGAACACCGGGGAGCTGTTTTTT	CASSLGGEVPSNTGELFF
TRBV4-1	TRBJ1-3	few	NA	TGCGCCAGCAGCCCTTCCATGGCTAGCTGGGGAAACACCATATATTTT	CASSPSMASWGNTIYF
TRBV6-4	TRBJ2-2	NA	NA	TGTGCCAGCAGTGATAACTTCGGGGAGCTGTTTTTT	CASSDNFGELFF
TRBV28	TRBJ1-6	NA	NA	TGTGCCAGCAGTCCGGGTTTAAACTATAATTCACCCCTCCACTTT	CASSPGLNYNSPLHF
TRBV4-1	TRBJ1-2	NA	TRBD1	TGCGCCAGCAGCCCCCGACCGGGACAGAATGTCTATGGCTACACCTTC	CASSPRPGQNVYGYTF
TRBV15	TRBJ1-2	NA	TRBD1	TGTGCCACCAGCAGAGATGCTGTAGCAGGGGGCGATGGCTACACCTTC	CATSRDAVAGGDGYTF
TRBV2	TRBJ1-5	NA	TRBD1	TGTGCCAGCACCGCCCTGAGGGGGCGGGATCAGCCCCAGCATTTT	CASTALRGRDQPQHF
TRBV7-3	TRBJ2-3	NA	TRBD2	TGTGCCAGCAGCCGGACTAGCGGTGAGGGAGATACGCAGTATTTT	CASSRTSGEGDTQYF
TRBV6-2/TRBV6-3	TRBJ2-3	once	NA	TGTGCCAGCAGTTACGAGGGTTTCACAGATACGCAGTATTTT	CASSYEGFTDTQYF
TRBV6-5	TRBJ1-2	NA	TRBD1	TGTGCCAGCAGGACAGCGGGACAGGGTCGTGGCTACACCTTC	CASRTAGQGRGYTF
TRBV7-9	TRBJ1-1	few	NA	TGTGCCAGCACCCCGGGTGACACTGAAGCTTTCTTT	CASTPGDTEAFF
TRBV7-8	TRBJ1-6	NA	NA	TGTGCCAGCAGCTTAGACCGGGGGGCGTATAATTCACCCCTCCACTTT	CASSLDRGAYNSPLHF
TRBV18	TRBJ2-3	NA	NA	TGTGCCAGCTCACCTCGGGCAGATACGCAGTATTTT	CASSPRADTQYF